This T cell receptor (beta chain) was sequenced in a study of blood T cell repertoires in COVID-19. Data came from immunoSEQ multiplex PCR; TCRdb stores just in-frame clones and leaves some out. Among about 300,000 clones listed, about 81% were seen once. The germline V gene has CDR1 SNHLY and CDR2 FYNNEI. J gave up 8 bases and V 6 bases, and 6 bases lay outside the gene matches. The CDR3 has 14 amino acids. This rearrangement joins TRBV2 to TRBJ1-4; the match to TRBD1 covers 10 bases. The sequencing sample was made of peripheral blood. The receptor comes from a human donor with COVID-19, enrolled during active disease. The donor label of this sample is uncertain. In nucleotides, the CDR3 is TGTGCCAGCAGAAGGGACAGGGGTAACGAAAAACTGTTTTTT. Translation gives CASRRDRGNEKLFF.